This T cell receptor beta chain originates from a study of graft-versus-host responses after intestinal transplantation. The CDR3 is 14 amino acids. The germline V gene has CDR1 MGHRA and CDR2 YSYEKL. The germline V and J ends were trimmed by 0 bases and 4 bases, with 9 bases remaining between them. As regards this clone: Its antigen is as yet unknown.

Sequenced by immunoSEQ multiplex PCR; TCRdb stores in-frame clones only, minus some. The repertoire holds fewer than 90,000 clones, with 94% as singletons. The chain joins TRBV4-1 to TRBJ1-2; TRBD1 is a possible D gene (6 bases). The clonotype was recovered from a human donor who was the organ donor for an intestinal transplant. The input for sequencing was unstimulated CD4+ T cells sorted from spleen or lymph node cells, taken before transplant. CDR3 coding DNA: TGCGCCAGCAGCCAAGAAGAGGGGGGCTATGGCTACACCTTC. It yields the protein CASSQEEGGYGYTF.